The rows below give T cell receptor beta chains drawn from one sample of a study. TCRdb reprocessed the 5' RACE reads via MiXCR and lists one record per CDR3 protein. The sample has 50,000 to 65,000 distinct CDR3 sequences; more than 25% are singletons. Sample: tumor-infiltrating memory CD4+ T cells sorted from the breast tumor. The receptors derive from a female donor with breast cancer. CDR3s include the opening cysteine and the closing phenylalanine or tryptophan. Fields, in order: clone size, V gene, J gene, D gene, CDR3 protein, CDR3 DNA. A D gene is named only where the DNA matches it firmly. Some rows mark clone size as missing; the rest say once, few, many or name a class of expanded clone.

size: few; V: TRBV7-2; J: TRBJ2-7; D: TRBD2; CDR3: CASSLLAGRYEQYF; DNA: TGTGCCAGCAGCTTACTAGCGGGCCGCTACGAGCAGTACTTC
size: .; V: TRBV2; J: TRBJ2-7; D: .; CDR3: CASSVSREQYF; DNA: TGTGCCAGCAGTGTGTCAAGGGAGCAGTACTTC
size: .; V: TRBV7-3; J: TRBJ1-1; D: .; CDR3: CASSEVLGRNTEAFF; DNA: TGTGCCAGCAGTGAAGTATTGGGGAGGAACACTGAAGCTTTCTTT
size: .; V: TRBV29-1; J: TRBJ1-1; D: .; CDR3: CSVAPPGQFSEAFF; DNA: TGCAGCGTTGCCCCGCCCGGACAGTTTTCAGAAGCTTTCTTT
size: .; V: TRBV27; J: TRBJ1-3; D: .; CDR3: CASSSQRGSGNTIYF; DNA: TGTGCCAGCAGTTCACAGCGGGGGTCTGGAAACACCATATATTTT
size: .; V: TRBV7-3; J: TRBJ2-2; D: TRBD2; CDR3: CASSLAGVAGELFF; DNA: TGTGCCAGCAGCTTAGCGGGAGTGGCTGGGGAGCTGTTTTTT
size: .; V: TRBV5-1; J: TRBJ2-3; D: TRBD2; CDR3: CASSLASGSGDTQYF; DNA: TGCGCCAGCAGCTTGGCTAGCGGGAGTGGTGATACGCAGTATTTT
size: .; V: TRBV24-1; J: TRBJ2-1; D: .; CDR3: CATSDRISAGSSYNEQFF; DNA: TGTGCCACCAGTGATAGGATTTCGGCGGGAAGCTCCTACAATGAGCAGTTCTTC
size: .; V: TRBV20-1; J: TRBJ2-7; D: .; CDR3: CSASLTSGYEQYF; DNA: TGCAGTGCTAGTCTCACCTCAGGTTACGAGCAGTACTTC
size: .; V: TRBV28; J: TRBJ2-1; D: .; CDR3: CASSSGFYEQFF; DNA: TGTGCCAGCAGTTCGGGTTTCTACGAGCAGTTCTTC
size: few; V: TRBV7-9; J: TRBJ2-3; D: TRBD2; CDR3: CASSPGGSTDTQYF; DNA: TGTGCCAGCAGCCCGGGGGGGAGCACAGATACGCAGTATTTT
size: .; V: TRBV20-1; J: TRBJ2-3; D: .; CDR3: CSARGQRTDTQYF; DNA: TGCAGTGCTAGAGGTCAGAGAACAGATACGCAGTATTTT
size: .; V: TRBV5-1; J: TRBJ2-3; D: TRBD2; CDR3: CASRLAPNTDTQYF; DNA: TGCGCCAGCAGACTAGCGCCTAACACAGATACGCAGTATTTT
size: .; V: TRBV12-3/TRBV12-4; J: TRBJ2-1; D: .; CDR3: CASSWGVAEPGQFF; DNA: TGTGCCAGCAGTTGGGGGGTAGCGGAGCCCGGGCAGTTCTTC
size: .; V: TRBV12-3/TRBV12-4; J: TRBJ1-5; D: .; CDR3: CASSFGGAGATQPQHF; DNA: TGTGCCAGCAGTTTCGGCGGGGCGGGTGCGACTCAGCCCCAGCATTTT
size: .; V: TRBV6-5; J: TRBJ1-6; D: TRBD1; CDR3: CASRKKPGQGNSPLHF; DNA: TGTGCCAGCAGGAAAAAGCCGGGACAGGGGAATTCACCCCTCCACTTT
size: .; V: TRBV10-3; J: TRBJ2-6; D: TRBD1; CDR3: CALGQGGTGANVLTF; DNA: TGTGCCCTCGGACAGGGTGGCACTGGGGCCAACGTCCTGACTTTC
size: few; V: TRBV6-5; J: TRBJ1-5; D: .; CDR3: CASSPEGRMQPQHF; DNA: TGTGCCAGCAGCCCCGAAGGGAGAATGCAGCCCCAGCATTTT
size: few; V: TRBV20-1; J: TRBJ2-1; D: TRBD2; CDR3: CSADGTSGSYNEQFF; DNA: TGCAGTGCTGACGGGACTAGCGGGAGCTACAATGAGCAGTTCTTC
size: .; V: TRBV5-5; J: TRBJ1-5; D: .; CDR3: CASSLVHGGPNQPQHF; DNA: TGTGCCAGCAGCTTGGTCCATGGGGGACCCAATCAGCCCCAGCATTTT
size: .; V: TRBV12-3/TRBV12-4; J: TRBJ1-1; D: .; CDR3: CASSFFREGAEAFF; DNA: TGTGCCAGCAGTTTTTTCAGGGAGGGTGCTGAAGCTTTCTTT
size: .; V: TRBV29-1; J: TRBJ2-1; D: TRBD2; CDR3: CSVLRPTSGSSYNEQFF; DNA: TGCAGCGTTTTGCGGCCGACTAGCGGGAGCTCCTACAATGAGCAGTTCTTC
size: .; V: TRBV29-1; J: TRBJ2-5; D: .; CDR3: CSVAFSGKETQYF; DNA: TGCAGCGTTGCGTTTAGCGGCAAAGAGACCCAGTACTTC
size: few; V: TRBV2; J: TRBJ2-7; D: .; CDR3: CASSAQRSPYEQYF; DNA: TGTGCCAGCAGTGCCCAGCGGAGCCCCTACGAGCAGTACTTC
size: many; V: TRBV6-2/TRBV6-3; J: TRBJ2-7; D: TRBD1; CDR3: CASLGQEFWEQYF; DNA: TGTGCCAGCCTCGGACAGGAATTTTGGGAGCAGTACTTC
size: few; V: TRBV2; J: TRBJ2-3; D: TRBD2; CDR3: CASSEAERGEADTQYF; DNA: TGTGCCAGCAGTGAAGCCGAGCGGGGAGAAGCAGATACGCAGTATTTT
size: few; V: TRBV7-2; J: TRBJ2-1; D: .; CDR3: CASSFDRNKQFF; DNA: TGTGCCAGCAGTTTTGACAGGAACAAGCAGTTCTTC
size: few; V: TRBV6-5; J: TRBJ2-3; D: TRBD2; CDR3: CASSSPRGRGTTDTQYF; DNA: TGTGCCAGCAGTTCCCCTCGCGGGAGGGGGACGACAGATACGCAGTATTTT
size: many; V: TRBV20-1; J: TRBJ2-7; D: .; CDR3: CSAKLGAGSYEQYF; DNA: TGCAGTGCAAAGCTTGGGGCAGGTTCCTACGAGCAGTACTTC
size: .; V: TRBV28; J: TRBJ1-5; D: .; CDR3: CASSFPATGRKGSQPQHF; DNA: TGTGCCAGCAGTTTCCCAGCGACAGGAAGAAAGGGCAGTCAGCCCCAGCATTTT
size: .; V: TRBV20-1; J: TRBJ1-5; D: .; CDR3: CSARGQSNQPQHF; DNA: TGCAGTGCTAGGGGGCAGAGCAATCAGCCTCAGCATTTT
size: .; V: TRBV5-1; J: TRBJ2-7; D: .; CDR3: CASSLELGRGSEQYF; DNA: TGCGCCAGCAGCTTGGAACTGGGCAGGGGAAGCGAGCAGTACTTC
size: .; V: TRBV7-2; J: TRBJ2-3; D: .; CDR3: CANSLGQRTDTQYF; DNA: TGTGCCAACAGCTTGGGACAACGCACAGATACGCAGTATTTT
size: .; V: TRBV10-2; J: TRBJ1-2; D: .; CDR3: CASSTRQDDGYTF; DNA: TGCGCCAGCTCAACACGACAGGACGATGGCTACACCTTC
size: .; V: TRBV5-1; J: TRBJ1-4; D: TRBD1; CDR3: CASSVPGQGREKLFF; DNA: TGCGCCAGCAGCGTTCCGGGACAGGGGAGGGAAAAACTGTTTTTT
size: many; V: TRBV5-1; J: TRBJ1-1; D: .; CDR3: CASSLQGSNTEAFF; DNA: TGCGCCAGCAGCTTGCAGGGATCGAACACTGAAGCTTTCTTT
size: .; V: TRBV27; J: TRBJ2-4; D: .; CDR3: CASSFPHTIAKNIQYF; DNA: TGTGCCAGCAGTTTTCCCCATACCATAGCCAAAAACATTCAGTACTTC
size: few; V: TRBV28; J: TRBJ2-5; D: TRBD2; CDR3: CASSFPSGNKETQYF; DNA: TGTGCCAGCAGTTTCCCTAGCGGTAACAAAGAGACCCAGTACTTC
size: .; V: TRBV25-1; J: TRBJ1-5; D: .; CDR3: CASSENQGQPQHF; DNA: TGTGCCAGCAGTGAAAATCAGGGTCAGCCCCAGCATTTT
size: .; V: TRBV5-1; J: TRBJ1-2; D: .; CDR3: CASSRGGRVGGYTF; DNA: TGCGCCAGCAGCCGCGGGGGCAGGGTTGGTGGCTACACCTTC
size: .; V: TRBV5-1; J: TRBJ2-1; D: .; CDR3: CASSPVDSSSYNEQFF; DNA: TGCGCCAGCAGCCCCGTCGACAGTAGCTCCTACAATGAGCAGTTCTTC
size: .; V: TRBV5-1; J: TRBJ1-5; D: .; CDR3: CASSLNLDAGQPQHF; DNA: TGCGCCAGCAGCTTGAACCTCGACGCAGGACAGCCCCAGCATTTT
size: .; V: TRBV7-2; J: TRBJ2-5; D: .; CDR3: CASSLNGDQETQYF; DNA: TGTGCCAGCAGCTTGAATGGAGATCAAGAGACCCAGTACTTC
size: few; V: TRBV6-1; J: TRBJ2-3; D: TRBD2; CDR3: CASQRQRGDTDTQYF; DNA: TGTGCCAGCCAGCGTCAGCGGGGGGACACAGATACGCAGTATTTT
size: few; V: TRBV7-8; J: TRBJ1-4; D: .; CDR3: CASSFDPRTNEKLFF; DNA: TGTGCCAGCAGCTTTGACCCACGGACGAATGAAAAACTGTTTTTT
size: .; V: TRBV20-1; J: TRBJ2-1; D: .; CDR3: CSAPATSAGPYKQFF; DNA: TGCAGTGCTCCCGCGACCTCGGCGGGACCTTATAAGCAGTTCTTC
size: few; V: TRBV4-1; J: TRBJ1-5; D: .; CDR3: CASSQEFRDQPQHF; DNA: TGCGCCAGCAGCCAAGAATTCAGAGATCAGCCCCAGCATTTT
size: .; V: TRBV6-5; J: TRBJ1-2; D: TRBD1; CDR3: CASSYDRDYSYTF; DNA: TGTGCCAGCAGTTACGACAGGGACTATAGCTACACCTTC
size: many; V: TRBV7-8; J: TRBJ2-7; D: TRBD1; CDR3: CASSTLQGHHEQYF; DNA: TGTGCCAGCAGCACCCTACAGGGGCACCACGAGCAGTACTTC
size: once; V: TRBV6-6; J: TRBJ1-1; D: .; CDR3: CASIGTNTEAFF; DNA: TGTGCCAGCATAGGTACGAACACTGAAGCTTTCTTT
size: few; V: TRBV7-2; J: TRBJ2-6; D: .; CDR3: CASSFTGSANVLTF; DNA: TGTGCCAGCAGCTTCACAGGGAGTGCCAACGTCCTGACTTTC